These 19 T cell receptor beta chains were sequenced from one sample in a study of T cell changes during pregnancy in multiple sclerosis. Clones were read by immunoSEQ multiplex PCR, and TCRdb kept only the in-frame ones, dropping some. The repertoire includes around 97,000 clones, 90% of them detected once, and roughly 0.79% sits in the top ten. The material sequenced was peripheral blood, taken in the second trimester of pregnancy. The source is a female donor in good health, enrolled as a control in a pregnancy study.

The genes are TRBV27 and TRBJ2-1; tentative D call: TRBD2 (6 bases). The CDR3 sequence is 16 residues long. Deletions cut 5 bases from V and 3 bases from J, with 17 bases between. Germline V CDR1 and CDR2: MNHEY, SMNVEV (reference sequence). In nucleotides, the CDR3 is TGTGCCAGCAGTCTTGGAATCGGGACTCTCTACAATGAGCAGTTCTTC. The encoded protein is CASSLGIGTLYNEQFF.

This chain joins TRBV18 and TRBJ1-1, with 7 nucleotides matching TRBD1. The CDR3 is made up of 12 amino acids. V dropped 6 bases and J dropped 7; count of bases not matched to a gene: 5. Looked up from germline, CDR1 is KGHSH and CDR2 is LQKENI. The CDR3 DNA reads TGTGCCAGCTCCGACAGGGTTGGTGAAGCTTTCTTT. Translation gives CASSDRVGEAFF. Supplemented by reference TRBV18 and TRBJ1-1, the full variable domain reads NAGVMQNPRHLVRRRGQEARLRCSPMKGHSHVYWYRQLPEEGLKFMVYLQKENIIDESGMPKERFSAEFPKEGPSILRIQQVVRGDSAAYFCASSDRVGEAFFGQGTRLTVV.

The chain employs TRBV19 and TRBJ2-3; D might be TRBD1 (6 bases). CDR3 length equals 16 residues. Trimming stripped 3 bases from V and 2 bases from J, with 15 bases between. Germline V gene data show CDR1 as LNHDA and CDR2 as SQIVND (reference sequence). The CDR3 loop reads CASSITNRVLTDTQYF. The CDR3 coding sequence is TGTGCCAGTAGTATTACGAACAGGGTCCTCACAGATACGCAGTATTTT.

V is TRBV19 and J is TRBJ2-3; D is perhaps TRBD1 (5 bases). Germline V gene data show CDR1 as LNHDA and CDR2 as SQIVND (reference sequence). V was pared by 6 bases and J by 2 bases, with 9 bases between. This CDR3 comprises 13 residues. CDR3 coding DNA: TGTGCCAGTAGCGACAGATTCACAGATACGCAGTATTTT. As protein: CASSDRFTDTQYF.

The genes are TRBV30 and TRBJ1-5; 11 bases are shared with TRBD1. The germline V gene has CDR1 GTSNPN and CDR2 SVGIG (reference sequence). The CDR3 extends over 14 amino acids. V gave up 5 bases and J gave up 7 bases; unmatched junction bases: 7. DNA for the CDR3: TGTGCCTGGGGACTCGGACAGGGGGCCCAGCCCCAGCATTTT. As protein: CAWGLGQGAQPQHF.

The gene calls are TRBV19 and TRBJ1-5, with 7 bases identical to TRBD1. Per germline, CDR1 LNHDA and CDR2 SQIVND (reference sequence). The CDR3 consists of 17 residues. Trimming at V came to 5 bases and at J to 0 bases, leaving 10 bases not matched to a gene. The CDR3 nucleotides are TGTGCCAGTAGTGTCGGGACAGTTCCCTATAGCAATCAGCCCCAGCATTTT. It yields the protein CASSVGTVPYSNQPQHF.

The chain links TRBV28 to TRBJ2-3; TRBD2 might be the D (5 bases). This CDR3 region has 12 residues. Between the trimmed V and J ends, which lost 7 bases and 9 bases, there was a span of 14 bases. Germline V lookup: CDR1 MDHEN, CDR2 SYDVKM. The CDR3 reads CASTLVGGTQYF. The CDR3 nucleotides read TGTGCCAGCACCCTCGTCGGCGGGACGCAGTATTTT.

V usage is TRBV6-5 and J usage is TRBJ2-1; 11 nucleotides match TRBD2. The V gene end was trimmed by 6 bases and the J gene end by 8 bases; junction bases not matched to a gene: 6. The CDR3 consists of 14 residues. Germline loops: CDR1 MNHEY, CDR2 SVGAGI. The chain's CDR3 is CASSLGLAGYEQFF. The CDR3 DNA is TGTGCCAGCAGCCTAGGACTAGCGGGTTATGAGCAGTTCTTC.

This chain joins TRBV19 and TRBJ2-1; 7 bases fit TRBD1. V trimming: 4 bases; J trimming: 6 bases; junction bases outside the gene matches: 3. The CDR3 loop spans 13 amino acids. CDR1 LNHDA and CDR2 SQIVND come from the germline V gene (reference sequence). The DNA for the CDR3 is TGTGCCAGTAGTACAGCAGGGGGCAATGAGCAGTTCTTC. Translated: CASSTAGGNEQFF.

V is TRBV19 and J is TRBJ1-3; a weak D match, TRBD1 (5 bases). Trimming removed 2 bases at V and 1 base at J, with 9 bases between. The germline V gene encodes CDR1 LNHDA and CDR2 SQIVND (reference sequence). CDR3 length equals 15 residues. CDR3 residues: CASSIRDSSGNTIYF. The CDR3 nucleotides are TGTGCCAGTAGTATAAGGGACTCTTCTGGAAACACCATATATTTT.

Only one count was recorded for this clone. The chain links TRBV29-1 to TRBJ2-7; 7 bases align to TRBD2. The trim removed 3 bases at V and 4 bases at J, leaving 3 bases unmatched. CDR3 size: 12 residues. Germline V gene sequence: CDR1 SQVTM, CDR2 ANQGSEA. The CDR3 sequence is CSVDGGRYEQYF. Written as DNA, the CDR3 is TGCAGCGTTGACGGCGGGAGATACGAGCAGTACTTC.

The chain joins TRBV7-2 to TRBJ1-1, with D possibly TRBD1 on 6 matching bases. The CDR3 extends over 13 amino acids. V was cut by 5 bases and J by 2 bases, with 9 bases left in between. The germline V gene encodes CDR1 SGHTA and CDR2 FQGNSA. CDR3 sequence (DNA): TGTGCCAGCAGCGGGACACTTAACACTGAAGCTTTCTTT. Translated, it gives CASSGTLNTEAFF.

The chain links TRBV19 to TRBJ1-2; the match to TRBD1 covers 11 bases. The CDR3 is made up of 13 amino acids. V dropped 4 bases and J dropped 12; count of bases not matched to a gene: 7. Germline V gene data show CDR1 as LNHDA and CDR2 as SQIVND (reference sequence). The CDR3 spells CASSTSGTGGNTF. The CDR3, as DNA: TGTGCCAGTAGTACCTCCGGGACAGGGGGGAACACCTTC.

The gene calls are TRBV19 and TRBJ1-1; D is unresolved. Looked up from germline, CDR1 is LNHDA and CDR2 is SQIVND (reference sequence). V was shortened by 3 bases and J by 0 bases, with 8 bases between the two germline ends. CDR3 size: 14 residues. DNA for the CDR3: TGTGCCAGTAGTATCCGGACTGTGAACACTGAAGCTTTCTTT. Translating gives CASSIRTVNTEAFF.

The genes are TRBV2 and TRBJ2-5, with D possibly matching TRBD2 (6 bases). The CDR3 covers 14 residues. The V gene's germline CDR1 is SNHLY and CDR2 FYNNEI. The V gene lost 4 bases and the J gene lost 3 bases, with 12 bases spanning the gap. The CDR3 spells CASSGWGLKETQYF. DNA for the CDR3: TGTGCCAGCAGTGGTTGGGGACTGAAAGAGACCCAGTACTTC.

This chain joins TRBV6-6 and TRBJ2-7; 8 nucleotides line up with TRBD1. There are 15 residues in the CDR3. Germline values: CDR1 MNHNY, CDR2 SVGAGI (reference sequence). With 5 bases clipped from V and 3 bases from J, the junction kept 9 bases outside the gene matches. The CDR3 sequence is CASSPGQGPNYEQYF. For the CDR3, the DNA is TGTGCCAGCAGTCCTGGACAGGGCCCAAACTACGAGCAGTACTTC.

The chain couples TRBV2 to TRBJ2-5; a possible D gene is TRBD1 (5 bases). The CDR3 has 13 residues. In germline, CDR1 is SNHLY, CDR2 FYNNEI. Between the trimmed V and J ends, which lost 11 bases and 0 bases, there was a span of 13 bases. DNA for the CDR3: TGTGCCCCCATGAAGGGGTACCAAGAGACCCAGTACTTC. Translation gives CAPMKGYQETQYF. Full variable domain (remainder filled in from reference TRBV2 and TRBJ2-5): EPEVTQTPSHQVTQMGQEVILRCVPISNHLYFYWYRQILGQKVEFLVSFYNNEISEKSEIFDDQFSVERPDGSNFTLKIRSTKLEDSAMYFCAPMKGYQETQYFGPGTRLLVL.

The CDR3 protein is CASSQGQGADTEAFF. The CDR3 nucleotides read TGTGCCAGCAGCCAAGGACAGGGGGCTGACACTGAAGCTTTCTTT. V gene TRBV7-9 combines with J gene TRBJ1-1; 11 bases map to TRBD1. The CDR3 totals 15 residues. V dropped 5 bases and J dropped 3; count of bases not matched to a gene: 5. Germline lookup yields CDR1 SEHNR and CDR2 FQNEAQ (reference sequence).

CDR3 DNA: TGTGCCTGGAGTGTGAGAGACTTCAACCAGTTCTTC. It yields the protein CAWSVRDFNQFF. The chain uses TRBV30 and TRBJ2-1, with D uncertain. Germline lookup yields CDR1 GTSNPN and CDR2 SVGIG (reference sequence). Trimming stripped 0 bases from V and 13 bases from J, with 13 bases between. The CDR3 has 12 amino acids. Using reference TRBV30 and TRBJ2-1 for the parts outside the CDR3, the full variable domain is SQTIHQWPATLVQPVGSPLSLECTVEGTSNPNLYWYRQAAGRGLQLLFYSVGIGQISSEVPQNLSASRPQDRQFILSSKKLLLSDSGFYLCAWSVRDFNQFFGPGTRLTVL.